The present T cell receptor (beta chain) was sequenced within a study of Tregs in tolerant kidney transplant recipients. Regarding this clone: The antigen remains unidentified. The DNA ends 3 residues before the CDR3 does, and the rest of the CDR3 is filled in from the germline J gene.

Mixed chimerism was transient after nonmyeloablative marrow transplants from related graft donors. Thawed PBMCs were FACS-sorted into unstimulated CD4+CD25+CD127- regulatory T cells, CD4+CD25- non-regulatory cells, CD4 and CD8 cells. Study-level findings and limits: Few patients were studied, so findings need validation in larger groups. Tregs expanded with activated donor B cells seemed most donor-specific.

V dropped 3 bases and J dropped 2 bases, with 8 bases sitting between them. The CDR3 has 13 residues. CDR1 is LNHDA, CDR2 SQIVND, per germline (reference sequence). Measured with immunoSEQ multiplex PCR; TCRdb has only the in-frame clones, and not every one. The listing records about 31,000 clones. The specimen comprised CD4+ T cells from blood (PBMCs), sampled 24 months after the transplant. The V and J genes are TRBV19 and TRBJ2-7; TRBD2 might be the D (6 bases). This receptor was identified in a human patient who received a combined kidney and bone marrow transplant. The T cells may partly be graft donor cells. The CDR3 DNA, read in part, is TGTGCCAGTAGTATTGGGGGGACCTACGAG. Translation gives CASSIGGTYE. The full CDR3 protein is CASSIGGTYEQYF.